Listed below are T cell receptor beta chains from one sample, sequenced in a study of vaccination effects on CD4 cells after COVID-19. Clones were sequenced by immunoSEQ multiplex PCR, and TCRdb holds only the in-frame ones, with some missing. In the table there are around 53,000 clones, 74% of which are singletons. Antigens of these TCRs are unknown. The sequenced sample was CD4+ T cells from PBMCs cultured without peptide, obtained after COVID-19 vaccination. The source is a human donor who had a prior SARS-CoV-2 infection. Each CDR3 is given with its conserved first and last residue. The D gene is left open where the match is weak. Rows may omit the clone size; those that give it use once, few, many or a size class.

D,V,size,J,CDR3,DNA
TRBD1,TRBV6-5,.,TRBJ1-5,CASTGDSNQPQHF,TGTGCCAGTACAGGGGATAGCAATCAGCCCCAGCATTTT
.,TRBV29-1,.,TRBJ1-2,CSVGQFYGYTF,TGCAGCGTTGGACAGTTCTATGGCTACACCTTC
TRBD2,TRBV7-2,.,TRBJ2-7,CATSGTSGSMYEQYF,TGTGCCACCTCCGGGACTAGCGGGAGTATGTACGAGCAGTACTTC
TRBD1,TRBV18,.,TRBJ1-6,CASSPGTGDAGYSPLHF,TGTGCCAGCTCACCGGGGACAGGGGATGCGGGTTATTCACCCCTCCACTTT
.,TRBV5-1,medium-sized,TRBJ2-7,CASSLDPNLEQYF,TGCGCCAGCAGCTTAGACCCGAATCTTGAGCAGTACTTC
TRBD1,TRBV30,.,TRBJ1-3,CAWSVSRVRGLTIYF,TGTGCCTGGAGTGTTTCGAGGGTGAGGGGGCTGACCATATATTTT
.,TRBV6-6,.,TRBJ1-4,CASNRSGRGANEKLFF,TGTGCCAGCAATCGATCGGGGAGGGGAGCTAATGAAAAACTGTTTTTT
TRBD1,TRBV6-5,.,TRBJ1-5,CASSSWGQPNQPQHF,TGTGCCAGCAGCAGCTGGGGACAGCCAAATCAGCCCCAGCATTTT
TRBD1,TRBV18,.,TRBJ2-1,CASSPGTGGGDEQFF,TGTGCCAGCTCACCAGGGACAGGGGGCGGCGATGAGCAGTTCTTC
TRBD1,TRBV10-3,few,TRBJ1-2,CAIRQGGPYGYTF,TGTGCCATCCGACAGGGTGGCCCTTATGGCTACACCTTC
.,TRBV6-5,.,TRBJ2-4,CATGHLAKNIQYF,TGTGCCACGGGACATTTAGCCAAAAACATTCAGTACTTC
.,TRBV18,.,TRBJ1-5,CASSPLAVDQPQHF,TGTGCCAGCTCACCCCTGGCAGTAGATCAGCCCCAGCATTTT
.,TRBV5-4,once,TRBJ1-1,CASSLYGEAFF,TGTGCCAGCAGCTTGTACGGAGAAGCTTTCTTT
.,TRBV7-2,.,TRBJ2-1,CASSPQGEQFF,TGTGCCAGCAGCCCACAGGGAGAGCAGTTCTTC
.,TRBV7-9,.,TRBJ2-5,CASSTRGRVAGIQETQYF,TGTGCCAGCAGCACCAGGGGGAGGGTAGCGGGGATCCAAGAGACCCAGTACTTC
.,TRBV7-9,few,TRBJ2-1,CASSALIDGYNEQFF,TGTGCCAGCAGCGCTTTGATTGACGGATACAATGAGCAGTTCTTC
TRBD1,TRBV28,.,TRBJ2-7,CASSVPGTGGSEQYF,TGTGCCAGCAGTGTACCCGGGACAGGGGGGTCAGAGCAGTACTTC
.,TRBV6-5,.,TRBJ2-5,CASSYSRGTGTQYF,TGTGCCAGCAGTTACTCGAGAGGAACGGGGACCCAGTACTTC
.,TRBV5-5,few,TRBJ2-2,CASSPWSQDTGELFF,TGTGCCAGCAGCCCCTGGTCCCAGGACACCGGGGAGCTGTTTTTT
TRBD1,TRBV15,.,TRBJ2-7,CATSKGTGQTYEQYF,TGTGCCACCAGCAAGGGAACGGGACAGACCTACGAGCAGTACTTC
.,TRBV7-2,.,TRBJ2-3,CASSRSGLSTDTQYF,TGTGCCAGCAGTCGTAGCGGCCTGAGCACAGATACGCAGTATTTT
.,TRBV29-1,.,TRBJ1-2,CSVADQIKGISNYGYTF,TGCAGCGTTGCGGATCAAATAAAGGGGATATCTAACTATGGCTACACCTTC
TRBD2,TRBV5-1,.,TRBJ2-1,CASSLGGGRVYNEQFF,TGCGCCAGCAGCTTGGGGGGCGGGAGGGTATACAATGAGCAGTTCTTC
TRBD2,TRBV4-2,.,TRBJ2-2,CASSQEASGTGELFF,TGTGCCAGCAGCCAAGAGGCTAGCGGGACCGGGGAGCTGTTTTTT
.,TRBV4-2,.,TRBJ1-2,CASSQDGGGRYGYTF,TGTGCCAGCAGCCAAGATGGGGGCGGTCGCTATGGCTACACCTTC
.,TRBV7-2,.,TRBJ2-2,CASSTMRTGELFF,TGTGCCAGCAGCACAATGAGGACCGGGGAGCTGTTTTTT
.,TRBV19,medium-sized,TRBJ2-7,CASRRRGSGNEQYF,TGTGCCAGTAGACGTCGGGGGAGTGGAAACGAGCAGTACTTC
.,TRBV7-2,.,TRBJ2-1,CASSPAPSGGYNEQFF,TGTGCCAGCAGCCCCGCGCCAAGTGGGGGTTACAATGAGCAGTTCTTC
.,TRBV27,.,TRBJ2-3,CASSPRFSNADTQYF,TGTGCCAGCAGTCCCCGATTTTCGAACGCAGATACGCAGTATTTT
.,TRBV27,.,TRBJ1-5,CASSPWDTSGYQPQHF,TGTGCCAGCAGTCCGTGGGACACTTCGGGGTATCAGCCCCAGCATTTT
TRBD1,TRBV11-2,.,TRBJ1-6,CASSPRDSYNSPLHF,TGTGCCAGCAGCCCACGGGACAGTTATAATTCACCCCTCCACTTT